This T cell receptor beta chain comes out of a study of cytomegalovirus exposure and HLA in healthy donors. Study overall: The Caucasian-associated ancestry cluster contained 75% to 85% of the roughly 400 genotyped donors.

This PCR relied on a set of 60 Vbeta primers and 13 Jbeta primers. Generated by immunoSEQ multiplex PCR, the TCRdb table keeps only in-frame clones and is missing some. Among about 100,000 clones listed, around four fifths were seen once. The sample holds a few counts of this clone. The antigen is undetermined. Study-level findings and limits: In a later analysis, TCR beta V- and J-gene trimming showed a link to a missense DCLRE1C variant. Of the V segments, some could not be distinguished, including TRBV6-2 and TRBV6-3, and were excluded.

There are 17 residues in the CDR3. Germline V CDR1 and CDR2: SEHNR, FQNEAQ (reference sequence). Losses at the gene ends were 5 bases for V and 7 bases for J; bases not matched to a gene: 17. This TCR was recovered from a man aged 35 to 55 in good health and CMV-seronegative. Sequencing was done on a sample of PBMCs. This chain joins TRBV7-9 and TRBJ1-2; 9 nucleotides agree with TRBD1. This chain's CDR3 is CASSLFLGRDRERGYTF. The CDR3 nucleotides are TGTGCCAGCAGCCTATTTTTAGGCCGGGACAGGGAGCGTGGCTACACCTTC.